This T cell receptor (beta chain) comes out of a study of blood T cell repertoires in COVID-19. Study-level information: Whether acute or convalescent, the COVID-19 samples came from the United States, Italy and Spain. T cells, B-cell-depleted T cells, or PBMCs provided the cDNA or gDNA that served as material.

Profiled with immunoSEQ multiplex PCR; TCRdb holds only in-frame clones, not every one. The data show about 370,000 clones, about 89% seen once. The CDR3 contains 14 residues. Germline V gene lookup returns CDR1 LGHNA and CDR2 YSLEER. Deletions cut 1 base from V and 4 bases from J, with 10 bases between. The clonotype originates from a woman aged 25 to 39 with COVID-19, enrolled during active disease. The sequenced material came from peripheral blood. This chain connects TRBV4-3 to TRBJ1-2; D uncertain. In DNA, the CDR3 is TGCGCCAGCAGCCAAGGGAGGGCCTTCTATGGCTACACCTTC. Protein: CASSQGRAFYGYTF.